Described below is a single T cell receptor beta chain sequence and its context. This sample stems from a study of control samples from healthy donors and cancer patients. Germline loops: CDR1 MNHNS, CDR2 SASEGT. The CDR3 has 16 amino acids. The J segment lost 8 bases and the V segment lost 3 bases, leaving 14 bases of the junction unmatched. Assay: immunoSEQ multiplex PCR; the TCRdb copy retains only in-frame clones and omits some. The table includes about 150,000 clones, around 94% detected once. The receptor was derived from a man between 60 and 75 years old with colorectal cancer. Sequenced input: PBMCs. This chain uses TRBV6-1 with TRBJ1-2; 8 bases map to TRBD1. The CDR3, as DNA: TGTGCCAGCAGTGACGGGGGGGCAGGGGGCGTTGGCGGCTACACCTTC. It codes for CASSDGGAGGVGGYTF.